This section outlines one TCR beta chain sequence together with its context. The sample originates from a study of blood T cell repertoires in COVID-19. Study-level information: Researchers got acute and convalescent COVID-19 samples from the United States, Italy and Spain. T cells, B-cell-depleted T cells, or PBMCs provided the cDNA or gDNA that served as material.

The ends lost 7 bases at V and 4 bases at J; junction bases unmatched: 5. CDR3 length equals 14 residues. The V gene's germline CDR1 is ENHRY and CDR2 SYGVKD. The assay was immunoSEQ multiplex PCR, and TCRdb's table has in-frame clones only and misses some. The profile shows about 51,000 clones, 80% to 95% of them singletons. The sample was peripheral blood. This TCR came from a middle-aged man with acute or convalescent COVID-19. The J gene is TRBJ1-5, the V gene TRBV10-3; 9 nucleotides align to TRBD1. The CDR3 DNA reads as TGTGCCATCATTAGGGACAGGGAAAATCAGCCCCAGCATTTT. It translates to CAIIRDRENQPQHF.